These T cell receptor beta chains were read from a single sample in a study of T-cell memory formation after mild COVID-19. TCRdb used MiXCR to reprocess the 5' RACE reads, holding one entry per CDR3 protein. Altogether some 150,000 distinct CDR3 sequences are present, around 21% being singletons, with the ten largest covering about 2.1%. Sequencing was carried out using PBMCs or a T cell subset sorted from them (not recorded which). Receptors were obtained from an adult woman who had mild COVID-19 (a few samples of this study predate the infection). Cell type and time point are not known. The CDR3 runs from the conserved cysteine through the conserved F or W. D genes are given only for firm matches. Rows give clone size only sometimes, using once, few, many, or a class for an expanded clone.

j_call,v_call,d_call,clone_size,cdr3_aa,cdr3_nt
TRBJ2-3,TRBV20-1,-,many,CSARLGSTDTQYF,TGCAGTGCTCGTCTCGGGAGCACAGATACGCAGTATTTT
TRBJ2-3,TRBV4-1,TRBD1,-,CASSRVWTGTTDTQYF,TGCGCCAGCAGCCGAGTATGGACAGGGACCACAGATACGCAGTATTTT
TRBJ2-3,TRBV12-3/TRBV12-4,-,few,CASSFRRTSTDTQYF,TGTGCCAGCAGTTTCCGCAGAACTAGCACAGATACGCAGTATTTT
TRBJ2-7,TRBV28,TRBD2,-,CASSLRREIYEQYF,TGTGCCAGCAGTTTAAGGCGGGAGATTTACGAGCAGTACTTC
TRBJ2-1,TRBV19,TRBD2,-,CASSIVAGGKGNEQFF,TGTGCCAGTAGTATAGTGGCGGGGGGGAAAGGCAATGAGCAGTTCTTC
TRBJ1-2,TRBV12-3/TRBV12-4,TRBD1,-,CASRRTGESGYTF,TGTGCCAGCAGGCGGACAGGGGAGAGCGGCTACACCTTC
TRBJ2-5,TRBV24-1,-,few,CATTRQQETQYF,TGTGCCACCACCCGACAACAAGAGACCCAGTACTTC
TRBJ2-6,TRBV5-1,-,-,CASSSLQGLGANVLTF,TGCGCCAGCAGCTCACTACAGGGATTAGGGGCCAACGTCCTGACTTTC
TRBJ2-7,TRBV5-1,-,-,CASSLDGSSEQYF,TGCGCCAGCAGCTTGGATGGCAGCTCCGAGCAGTACTTC
TRBJ2-2,TRBV14,TRBD2,once,CASSLAGGIFTGELFF,TGTGCCAGCAGCCTCGCGGGAGGGATTTTCACCGGGGAGCTGTTTTTT
TRBJ2-3,TRBV5-1,TRBD2,few,CASSLSLAGYNTQYF,TGCGCCAGCAGCTTGTCCCTAGCGGGTTATAATACGCAGTATTTT
TRBJ2-7,TRBV9,-,-,CASSSGGPYEQYF,TGTGCCAGCTCCTCTGGCGGTCCCTACGAGCAGTACTTC
TRBJ2-1,TRBV29-1,-,few,CSVVASRYNEQFF,TGCAGCGTTGTGGCTAGCCGTTACAATGAGCAGTTCTTC
TRBJ1-1,TRBV19,-,few,CASSTQRRVRTEAFF,TGTGCCAGTAGTACCCAGCGGAGGGTGCGGACTGAAGCTTTCTTT
TRBJ1-1,TRBV20-1,TRBD1,few,CSARTGAGTEAFF,TGCAGTGCTAGGACAGGGGCCGGCACTGAAGCTTTCTTT
TRBJ2-7,TRBV7-2,-,-,CASSLSEGTDEQYF,TGTGCCAGCAGCTTATCGGAAGGGACCGACGAGCAGTACTTC